The rows below give T cell receptor beta chains drawn from one sample of a study of T cells in Graves' hyperthyroidism and ophthalmopathy. TCRdb reanalysed the multiplex PCR reads using MiXCR and keeps one entry per CDR3 protein. Of approximately 510,000 distinct CDR3 sequences detected, 46% appear once; the ten largest clones hold approximately 44%. Sequenced input: peripheral blood or thyroid tissue (not recorded which). The receptor source for this set is an adult woman with Graves' disease, either hyperthyroidism or ophthalmopathy (not recorded which). The CDR3 runs from the conserved cysteine through the conserved F or W. Fields, in order: V gene, clone size, J gene, D gene, CDR3 DNA, CDR3 protein. D genes are given only for firm matches. Clone size is stated in some rows and not others, as once, few, many or a class when expanded.

V: TRBV29-1
size: NA
J: TRBJ1-1
D: NA
DNA: TGCAGCGCACAAGGCGCGGGCACTGAAGCTTTCTTT
CDR3: CSAQGAGTEAFF

V: TRBV6-1
size: many
J: TRBJ2-5
D: NA
DNA: TGTGCCAGCAGTGAACGGGAGAGAGAGACCCAGTACTTC
CDR3: CASSERERETQYF

V: TRBV7-2
size: many
J: TRBJ2-7
D: TRBD2
DNA: TGTGCCAGCAGCTCGACGGGAGGGCCTCGGTGGTACGAGCAGTACTTC
CDR3: CASSSTGGPRWYEQYF

V: TRBV10-3
size: NA
J: TRBJ2-5
D: NA
DNA: TGTGCCATCAGTGAGTCCGGGGTGGAGACCCAGTACTTC
CDR3: CAISESGVETQYF

V: TRBV2
size: NA
J: TRBJ1-5
D: NA
DNA: TGTGCCAGCAGAGGGACACATAGCAATCAGCCCCAGCATTTT
CDR3: CASRGTHSNQPQHF

V: TRBV20-1
size: few
J: TRBJ2-3
D: TRBD2
DNA: TGCAGTGCCCACGGGGGGGCCGGCACAGATACGCAGTATTTT
CDR3: CSAHGGAGTDTQYF

V: TRBV20-1
size: NA
J: TRBJ2-5
D: TRBD2
DNA: TGCAGTGCTAGCGGGACTAGCGGGAGTGAGACCCAGTACTTC
CDR3: CSASGTSGSETQYF

V: TRBV19
size: NA
J: TRBJ2-6
D: NA
DNA: TGTGCCAGTAGTTTCTCGAGGGCGGCGGCCTCTGGGGCCAACGTCCTGATTTTC
CDR3: CASSFSRAAASGANVLIF

V: TRBV25-1
size: NA
J: TRBJ2-5
D: NA
DNA: TGTGCCTGCAGTGCTGTCGCTCCGGGCCAAGAGACCCAGTACTTC
CDR3: CACSAVAPGQETQYF

V: TRBV10-1
size: NA
J: TRBJ2-6
D: NA
DNA: TGCGCCAGCAGGGCTACTGGGGCCAACGTCCTGACTTTC
CDR3: CASRATGANVLTF

V: TRBV12-3/TRBV12-4
size: many
J: TRBJ2-5
D: TRBD2
DNA: TGTGCCAGCAGTCCAAACACTAGCGGGAGGCCGAAGACCCAGTACTTC
CDR3: CASSPNTSGRPKTQYF

V: TRBV9
size: many
J: TRBJ2-2
D: NA
DNA: TGTGCCAGCAGCGTAGACGGGGATGGGACCGGGGAGCTGTTTTTT
CDR3: CASSVDGDGTGELFF

V: TRBV7-2
size: few
J: TRBJ2-5
D: NA
DNA: TGTGCCAGCAGCTACCGGAGGACCGGGGAGACCCAGTACTTC
CDR3: CASSYRRTGETQYF

V: TRBV14
size: many
J: TRBJ1-1
D: NA
DNA: TGTGCCAGCAGCCAAGGGTCTCGGGGAGGGAACACTGAAGCTTTCTTT
CDR3: CASSQGSRGGNTEAFF

V: TRBV20-1
size: NA
J: TRBJ2-7
D: NA
DNA: TGCAGTGCTAGAGATCCGGGCAAGCACTACGAGCAGTACTTC
CDR3: CSARDPGKHYEQYF

V: TRBV20-1
size: few
J: TRBJ2-7
D: TRBD2
DNA: TGCAGTGCTAGCAGTGAGGATAGCGGGAGGGCCGAGGAGCAGTACTTC
CDR3: CSASSEDSGRAEEQYF

V: TRBV7-2
size: NA
J: TRBJ1-5
D: NA
DNA: TGTGCCAGCAGCTCCGGACACGAAATTAGCAATCAGCCCCAGCATTTT
CDR3: CASSSGHEISNQPQHF

V: TRBV9
size: NA
J: TRBJ1-4
D: TRBD1
DNA: TGTGCCAGCAGCGTAGAGGGGACAGAAAGGACGGAAAGGGTTTTT
CDR3: CASSVEGTERTERVF

V: TRBV5-1
size: NA
J: TRBJ2-2
D: NA
DNA: TGCGCCAGCAGCTGGAGGGACGGGAACACCGGGGAGCTGTCTTGG
CDR3: CASSWRDGNTGELSW

V: TRBV2
size: NA
J: TRBJ2-2
D: TRBD1
DNA: TGTGCCAGCACTCGACCGGGACAGGGTGCCGGGGAGCTGTTTTTT
CDR3: CASTRPGQGAGELFF

V: TRBV7-2
size: NA
J: TRBJ2-7
D: NA
DNA: TGTGCCAGCAGCTTAGGGAGACGGTACGAGCAGTACTTC
CDR3: CASSLGRRYEQYF

V: TRBV29-1
size: NA
J: TRBJ2-3
D: NA
DNA: TGCAGCGCCCACCAACGACTAGTTGGCACAGATACGCAGTATTTT
CDR3: CSAHQRLVGTDTQYF

V: TRBV11-2
size: NA
J: TRBJ2-7
D: NA
DNA: TGTGCCAGCAGCGTCCAGGGGCCCCACGAGCAGTACTTC
CDR3: CASSVQGPHEQYF

V: TRBV7-8
size: NA
J: TRBJ2-7
D: TRBD1
DNA: TGTGCCAGCAGCATCGGACAGGGGGTCTACGAGCAGTACTTC
CDR3: CASSIGQGVYEQYF

V: TRBV10-3
size: once
J: TRBJ1-1
D: NA
DNA: TGTGCCATCAGTGAGCCGGGGATGAACACTGAAGCTTTCTTT
CDR3: CAISEPGMNTEAFF

V: TRBV5-1
size: many
J: TRBJ2-7
D: NA
DNA: TGCGCCAGCAGCCCACGGGACACCCTCTCCTACGAGCAGTACTTC
CDR3: CASSPRDTLSYEQYF

V: TRBV6-1
size: NA
J: TRBJ2-7
D: NA
DNA: TGTGCCAGCAGCCAAGACGGTATGAGATACGAGCAGTACTTC
CDR3: CASSQDGMRYEQYF

V: TRBV7-6
size: NA
J: TRBJ1-1
D: TRBD1
DNA: TGTGCCAGCAGCCCGGCGACAGGGGGGGCTTTCTTT
CDR3: CASSPATGGAFF

V: TRBV7-9
size: few
J: TRBJ2-5
D: NA
DNA: TGTGCCAGCAGCTTCCAGGGAAAGACCCAGTACTTC
CDR3: CASSFQGKTQYF

V: TRBV7-2
size: many
J: TRBJ2-5
D: NA
DNA: TGTGCCAGCAGCTTCGCCAGCCCCGGAGAGACCCAGTACTTC
CDR3: CASSFASPGETQYF

V: TRBV28
size: NA
J: TRBJ1-1
D: TRBD1
DNA: TGTGCCAGCAGTCCTTACGGACAGGGGTATTTGGACACTGAAGCTTTCTTT
CDR3: CASSPYGQGYLDTEAFF

V: TRBV7-6
size: many
J: TRBJ2-5
D: TRBD2
DNA: TGTGCCAGCAGCCCTAGGCGGGAGGACTTCCAAGAGACCCAGTACTTC
CDR3: CASSPRREDFQETQYF

V: TRBV6-5
size: many
J: TRBJ2-5
D: NA
DNA: TGTGCCAGCAGTTACTCGCCAGCTCAAGAGACCCAGTACTTC
CDR3: CASSYSPAQETQYF

V: TRBV7-9
size: NA
J: TRBJ1-1
D: TRBD1
DNA: TGTGCCAGCAGCCCGGACAGGAAAAAGAACACTGAAGCTTTCTTT
CDR3: CASSPDRKKNTEAFF

V: TRBV2
size: NA
J: TRBJ1-6
D: NA
DNA: TGTGCCAGCAGTGAAGAGACGAAATTTGGTTCACCCCTCCACTTT
CDR3: CASSEETKFGSPLHF

V: TRBV7-3
size: NA
J: TRBJ1-1
D: NA
DNA: TGTGCCAGCAGCTTAAAGGGGGGGAGCGAAGCTTTCTTT
CDR3: CASSLKGGSEAFF

V: TRBV11-3
size: many
J: TRBJ1-5
D: NA
DNA: TGTGCCAGCAGCGTAACAGGGAATCAGCCCCAGCATTTT
CDR3: CASSVTGNQPQHF

V: TRBV24-1
size: NA
J: TRBJ2-2
D: NA
DNA: TGTGCCACCAGTGATACCGGGACGACCGGGGAGCTGTTTTTT
CDR3: CATSDTGTTGELFF

V: TRBV6-1
size: many
J: TRBJ1-1
D: NA
DNA: TGTGCCAGCTCCCAGCTCGGGGGTTGGACTGAAGCTTTCTTT
CDR3: CASSQLGGWTEAFF

V: TRBV7-6
size: NA
J: TRBJ1-2
D: TRBD1
DNA: TGTGCCAGCAGCTTGCTGGGGACAGGGGAAAGATCTTATGGCTACACCTTC
CDR3: CASSLLGTGERSYGYTF

V: TRBV7-9
size: many
J: TRBJ2-2
D: NA
DNA: TGTGCCAGCAGGGGAAGAGGGCCGAACACCGGGGAGCTGTTTTTT
CDR3: CASRGRGPNTGELFF

V: TRBV6-1
size: many
J: TRBJ2-2
D: TRBD1
DNA: TGTGCCAGCAGCCCCACTCGACAGGGAATGGAGCTGTTTTTT
CDR3: CASSPTRQGMELFF

V: TRBV10-3
size: few
J: TRBJ2-7
D: NA
DNA: TGTGCCTGGGGATGGGACGGCCGCTCCTACGAGCAGTACTTC
CDR3: CAWGWDGRSYEQYF

V: TRBV29-1
size: few
J: TRBJ2-7
D: NA
DNA: TGCAGCGGATACATGGACCCCAGCGAGCAGTACTTC
CDR3: CSGYMDPSEQYF

V: TRBV7-9
size: NA
J: TRBJ2-1
D: NA
DNA: TGTGCCAGCAGCTTAGATGTCTATGAGCAGTTCTTC
CDR3: CASSLDVYEQFF

V: TRBV25-1
size: few
J: TRBJ1-1
D: NA
DNA: TGTGCCAGCAGTTACTCCCTCCTGGCTGAAGCTTTCTTT
CDR3: CASSYSLLAEAFF

V: TRBV7-9
size: NA
J: TRBJ2-1
D: TRBD2
DNA: TGTGCCAGCAGGGGTACTAGCGGGAGGCGCAATGAGCAGTTCTTC
CDR3: CASRGTSGRRNEQFF

V: TRBV29-1
size: few
J: TRBJ1-2
D: NA
DNA: TGCAGCGTTATCGACACGAACTATGGCTACACCTTC
CDR3: CSVIDTNYGYTF

V: TRBV7-6
size: NA
J: TRBJ1-3
D: NA
DNA: TGTGCCAGCAGCTCCCCCCAGGGGTATGGAAACACCATATATTTT
CDR3: CASSSPQGYGNTIYF

V: TRBV7-2
size: NA
J: TRBJ1-2
D: TRBD1
DNA: TGTGCCCACAGGGGGGGCGCGCGGTATGGCTACACCTTC
CDR3: CAHRGGARYGYTF